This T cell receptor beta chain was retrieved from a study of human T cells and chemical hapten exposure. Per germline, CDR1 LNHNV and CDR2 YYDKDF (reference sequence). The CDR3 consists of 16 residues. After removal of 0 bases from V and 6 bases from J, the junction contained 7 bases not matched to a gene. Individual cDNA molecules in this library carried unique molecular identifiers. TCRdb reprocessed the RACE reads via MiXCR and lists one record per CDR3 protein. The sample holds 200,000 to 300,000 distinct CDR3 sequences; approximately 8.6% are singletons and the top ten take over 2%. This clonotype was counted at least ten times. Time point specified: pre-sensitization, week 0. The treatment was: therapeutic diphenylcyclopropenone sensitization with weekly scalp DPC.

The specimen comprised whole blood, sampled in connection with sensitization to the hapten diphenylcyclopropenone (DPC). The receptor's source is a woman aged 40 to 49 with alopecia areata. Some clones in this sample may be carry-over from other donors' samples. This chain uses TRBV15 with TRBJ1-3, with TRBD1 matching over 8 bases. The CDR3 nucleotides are TGTGCCACCAGCAGAGATCGGACAGGGTTGGCAAACACCATATATTTT. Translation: CATSRDRTGLANTIYF.